The rows below give T cell receptor beta chains drawn from one sample of a study of control samples from healthy donors and cancer patients. The table came from immunoSEQ multiplex PCR; TCRdb's copy has only in-frame clones and leaves some out. The sample lists tens of thousands of clones; roughly nine tenths were seen once. The material sequenced was blood. These receptors came from a man over 45 in good health. Both conserved end residues are part of each CDR3. A D gene is named only where the DNA matches it firmly. Clone size is not always given. Where it is, it says once, few, many or a class for expanded clones.

J gene: TRBJ2-1; V gene: TRBV9; clone size: -; D gene: TRBD2; CDR3 protein: CASSVAPGLAGEQFF; CDR3 DNA: TGTGCCAGCAGCGTAGCCCCTGGACTAGCTGGTGAGCAGTTCTTC
J gene: TRBJ1-3; V gene: TRBV19; clone size: -; D gene: -; CDR3 protein: CASSPWGLVGNTIYF; CDR3 DNA: TGTGCCAGTAGTCCTTGGGGGCTGGTTGGAAACACCATATATTTT
J gene: TRBJ1-2; V gene: TRBV24-1; clone size: -; D gene: -; CDR3 protein: CATSDSNRQGGYTF; CDR3 DNA: TGTGCCACCAGTGATTCCAACCGCCAAGGGGGCTACACCTTC
J gene: TRBJ1-6; V gene: TRBV7-9; clone size: -; D gene: -; CDR3 protein: CASSLVRGTLHF; CDR3 DNA: TGTGCCAGCAGCTTAGTCAGGGGCACCCTCCACTTT
J gene: TRBJ1-4; V gene: TRBV4-3; clone size: -; D gene: TRBD1; CDR3 protein: CASKRTGGEKLFF; CDR3 DNA: TGCGCCAGCAAGAGGACAGGAGGGGAAAAACTGTTTTTT
J gene: TRBJ1-2; V gene: TRBV30; clone size: -; D gene: -; CDR3 protein: CAWDKRPQLYGYTF; CDR3 DNA: TGTGCCTGGGATAAACGACCGCAGCTTTATGGCTACACCTTC
J gene: TRBJ1-1; V gene: TRBV5-1; clone size: -; D gene: TRBD1; CDR3 protein: CASSLVVRLDRGRWNTEAFF; CDR3 DNA: TGCGCCAGCAGCTTGGTCGTTAGATTAGACAGGGGGAGATGGAACACTGAAGCTTTCTTT
J gene: TRBJ1-4; V gene: TRBV6-5; clone size: -; D gene: -; CDR3 protein: CASSYSTINEKLFF; CDR3 DNA: TGTGCCAGCAGTTACTCGACTATTAATGAAAAACTGTTTTTT
J gene: TRBJ1-1; V gene: TRBV9; clone size: -; D gene: TRBD1; CDR3 protein: CASSVSSGTVNTEAFF; CDR3 DNA: TGTGCCAGCAGCGTATCCTCCGGGACAGTGAACACTGAAGCTTTCTTT
J gene: TRBJ1-5; V gene: TRBV24-1; clone size: -; D gene: -; CDR3 protein: CATSMAGGTQPQHF; CDR3 DNA: TGTGCCACCAGTATGGCAGGCGGAACCCAGCCCCAGCATTTT
J gene: TRBJ2-3; V gene: TRBV5-1; clone size: -; D gene: TRBD2; CDR3 protein: CASSLMRGSTDTQYF; CDR3 DNA: TGCGCCAGCAGCTTGATGCGGGGGTCCACAGATACGCAGTATTTT
J gene: TRBJ2-7; V gene: TRBV29-1; clone size: -; D gene: TRBD1; CDR3 protein: CSVAGTGGLAGGPSSYEQYF; CDR3 DNA: TGCAGCGTGGCCGGGACAGGGGGCCTCGCGGGGGGCCCTAGCTCCTACGAGCAGTACTTC
J gene: TRBJ1-1; V gene: TRBV19; clone size: -; D gene: TRBD1; CDR3 protein: CASSGDRGRHTEAFF; CDR3 DNA: TGTGCCAGTAGTGGGGACAGGGGGCGGCACACTGAAGCTTTCTTT
J gene: TRBJ1-1; V gene: TRBV27; clone size: -; D gene: -; CDR3 protein: CASSLRQVGKAFF; CDR3 DNA: TGTGCCAGCAGTCTTCGACAGGTTGGAAAAGCTTTCTTT
J gene: TRBJ1-5; V gene: TRBV2; clone size: -; D gene: -; CDR3 protein: CARSEGGSNQPQHF; CDR3 DNA: TGTGCCAGATCAGAGGGGGGTAGCAATCAGCCCCAGCATTTT
J gene: TRBJ2-5; V gene: TRBV5-4; clone size: once; D gene: -; CDR3 protein: CASSWGLVETQYF; CDR3 DNA: TGTGCCAGCAGCTGGGGACTGGTAGAGACCCAGTACTTC
J gene: TRBJ2-2; V gene: TRBV6-5; clone size: -; D gene: -; CDR3 protein: CASRQLANTGELFF; CDR3 DNA: TGTGCCAGCAGACAGTTAGCGAACACCGGGGAGCTGTTTTTT
J gene: TRBJ1-1; V gene: TRBV3-1/TRBV3-2; clone size: -; D gene: TRBD1; CDR3 protein: CASSFRGRGTEAFF; CDR3 DNA: TGTGCCAGCAGCTTCAGGGGGAGAGGCACTGAAGCTTTCTTT
J gene: TRBJ2-5; V gene: TRBV28; clone size: -; D gene: TRBD2; CDR3 protein: CASSLGLAHQETQYF; CDR3 DNA: TGTGCCAGCAGTTTAGGACTAGCGCACCAAGAGACCCAGTACTTC
J gene: TRBJ1-1; V gene: TRBV5-1; clone size: -; D gene: TRBD1; CDR3 protein: CASSLGDRAGNTEAFF; CDR3 DNA: TGCGCCAGCAGCTTGGGGGACAGGGCTGGGAACACTGAAGCTTTCTTT
J gene: TRBJ2-3; V gene: TRBV27; clone size: -; D gene: -; CDR3 protein: CASSDLSADTQYF; CDR3 DNA: TGTGCCAGCAGTGATCTAAGCGCAGATACGCAGTATTTT
J gene: TRBJ1-2; V gene: TRBV7-2; clone size: -; D gene: -; CDR3 protein: CASSPGGDGGYGYTF; CDR3 DNA: TGTGCCAGCAGCCCCGGGGGGGATGGGGGCTATGGCTACACCTTC
J gene: TRBJ2-3; V gene: TRBV7-2; clone size: few; D gene: -; CDR3 protein: CASSPDLTDTQYF; CDR3 DNA: TGTGCCAGCAGCCCGGACCTCACAGATACGCAGTATTTT
J gene: TRBJ2-3; V gene: TRBV5-6; clone size: -; D gene: -; CDR3 protein: CASSLIGRGASTDTQYF; CDR3 DNA: TGTGCCAGCAGCTTAATCGGAAGAGGAGCAAGCACAGATACGCAGTATTTT
J gene: TRBJ1-2; V gene: TRBV5-1; clone size: -; D gene: -; CDR3 protein: CASSLSGEMVSGYTF; CDR3 DNA: TGCGCCAGCAGCTTGTCCGGGGAGATGGTTTCTGGCTACACCTTC
J gene: TRBJ2-3; V gene: TRBV3-1/TRBV3-2; clone size: -; D gene: -; CDR3 protein: CASSQDGSVSTDTQYF; CDR3 DNA: TGTGCCAGCAGCCAAGATGGATCGGTGAGCACAGATACGCAGTATTTT
J gene: TRBJ1-1; V gene: TRBV15; clone size: -; D gene: -; CDR3 protein: CATSRQGKAFF; CDR3 DNA: TGTGCCACCAGCAGACAGGGTAAAGCTTTCTTT
J gene: TRBJ1-6; V gene: TRBV23-1; clone size: -; D gene: -; CDR3 protein: CASTPPGPDSPLHF; CDR3 DNA: TGCGCCAGCACCCCGCCAGGCCCGGACTCACCCCTCCACTTT
J gene: TRBJ2-2; V gene: TRBV27; clone size: -; D gene: -; CDR3 protein: CASSASRTANTGELFF; CDR3 DNA: TGTGCCAGCAGTGCCTCACGGACAGCTAACACCGGGGAGCTGTTTTTT
J gene: TRBJ1-1; V gene: TRBV19; clone size: once; D gene: -; CDR3 protein: CASSPPEGGTEAFF; CDR3 DNA: TGTGCCAGTAGTCCCCCGGAGGGAGGCACTGAAGCTTTCTTT
J gene: TRBJ2-2; V gene: TRBV10-3; clone size: -; D gene: -; CDR3 protein: CAISGTTGELFF; CDR3 DNA: TGTGCCATCAGCGGGACAACCGGGGAGCTGTTTTTT
J gene: TRBJ1-1; V gene: TRBV19; clone size: -; D gene: TRBD1; CDR3 protein: CATPRGVGNTEAFF; CDR3 DNA: TGTGCCACTCCCAGGGGGGTGGGGAACACTGAAGCTTTCTTT
J gene: TRBJ1-5; V gene: TRBV7-2; clone size: -; D gene: TRBD1; CDR3 protein: CASSLTGGYSQPQHF; CDR3 DNA: TGTGCCAGCAGCTTAACAGGGGGATACAGTCAGCCCCAGCATTTT
J gene: TRBJ2-7; V gene: TRBV7-2; clone size: -; D gene: TRBD1; CDR3 protein: CASSLHRDSLYEQYF; CDR3 DNA: TGTGCCAGCAGCTTACACCGGGACAGTCTGTACGAGCAGTACTTC
J gene: TRBJ2-7; V gene: TRBV11-2; clone size: -; D gene: TRBD2; CDR3 protein: CASSPSSGGFYEQYF; CDR3 DNA: TGTGCCAGCAGCCCTTCTAGCGGGGGGTTCTACGAGCAGTACTTC
J gene: TRBJ1-1; V gene: TRBV5-1; clone size: -; D gene: TRBD1; CDR3 protein: CASSSDRGGENTEAFF; CDR3 DNA: TGCGCCAGCAGCTCAGACAGGGGCGGGGAAAACACTGAAGCTTTCTTT
J gene: TRBJ1-2; V gene: TRBV4-1; clone size: -; D gene: -; CDR3 protein: CASSQDQVQGRGYTF; CDR3 DNA: TGCGCCAGCAGCCAAGATCAGGTACAGGGTCGAGGCTACACCTTC
J gene: TRBJ2-1; V gene: TRBV10-1; clone size: -; D gene: TRBD2; CDR3 protein: CASRLLPQTSGGGSYNEQFF; CDR3 DNA: TGCGCCAGCAGACTTCTCCCACAGACTAGCGGGGGAGGGTCCTACAATGAGCAGTTCTTC
J gene: TRBJ1-1; V gene: TRBV5-1; clone size: -; D gene: -; CDR3 protein: CASVVGPVVNTEAFF; CDR3 DNA: TGCGCCAGCGTCGTGGGCCCAGTAGTGAACACTGAAGCTTTCTTT
J gene: TRBJ2-1; V gene: TRBV12-3/TRBV12-4; clone size: -; D gene: -; CDR3 protein: CASSTDSYNEQFF; CDR3 DNA: TGTGCCAGCAGTACCGACTCCTACAATGAGCAGTTCTTC
J gene: TRBJ2-7; V gene: TRBV14; clone size: -; D gene: -; CDR3 protein: CASSSGWTDAYEQYF; CDR3 DNA: TGTGCCAGCAGCTCGGGGTGGACCGACGCCTACGAGCAGTACTTC
J gene: TRBJ2-2; V gene: TRBV6-5; clone size: -; D gene: -; CDR3 protein: CASSQGFGGELFF; CDR3 DNA: TGTGCCAGCAGCCAGGGGTTCGGCGGGGAGCTGTTTTTT
J gene: TRBJ2-3; V gene: TRBV3-1/TRBV3-2; clone size: -; D gene: -; CDR3 protein: CASSRPHGGPGNTQYF; CDR3 DNA: TGTGCCAGCAGCCGCCCCCACGGGGGGCCGGGTAATACGCAGTATTTT
J gene: TRBJ1-5; V gene: TRBV6-5; clone size: -; D gene: TRBD1; CDR3 protein: CASSWTGFNQPQHF; CDR3 DNA: TGTGCCAGCAGTTGGACAGGATTCAATCAGCCCCAGCATTTT
J gene: TRBJ2-5; V gene: TRBV4-3; clone size: -; D gene: TRBD1; CDR3 protein: CASSQGQGRETQYF; CDR3 DNA: TGCGCCAGCAGCCAGGGACAGGGAAGAGAGACCCAGTACTTC
J gene: TRBJ1-2; V gene: TRBV12-3/TRBV12-4; clone size: -; D gene: -; CDR3 protein: CASSLQGNYGYTF; CDR3 DNA: TGTGCCAGCAGTTTACAGGGGAACTATGGCTACACCTTC
J gene: TRBJ2-1; V gene: TRBV6-5; clone size: -; D gene: TRBD1; CDR3 protein: CASKGDRYNNEQFF; CDR3 DNA: TGTGCCAGCAAGGGGGACAGGTACAACAATGAGCAGTTCTTC
J gene: TRBJ1-2; V gene: TRBV5-1; clone size: -; D gene: -; CDR3 protein: CASSLDRNYGYTF; CDR3 DNA: TGCGCCAGCAGCTTGGACAGAAACTATGGCTACACCTTC
J gene: TRBJ1-1; V gene: TRBV6-6; clone size: -; D gene: -; CDR3 protein: CASSFEVLSTEAFF; CDR3 DNA: TGTGCCAGCAGTTTTGAGGTATTGAGCACTGAAGCTTTCTTT
J gene: TRBJ2-7; V gene: TRBV7-2; clone size: -; D gene: TRBD2; CDR3 protein: CASSLGRTSREQYF; CDR3 DNA: TGTGCCAGCAGCTTAGGGAGGACTAGTCGGGAGCAGTACTTC
J gene: TRBJ1-1; V gene: TRBV6-6; clone size: -; D gene: -; CDR3 protein: CASSPEGLDTEAFF; CDR3 DNA: TGTGCCAGCAGTCCTGAGGGTTTGGACACTGAAGCTTTCTTT
J gene: TRBJ2-7; V gene: TRBV3-1/TRBV3-2; clone size: -; D gene: TRBD1; CDR3 protein: CASSQDPGGREQYF; CDR3 DNA: TGTGCCAGCAGCCAAGATCCAGGGGGCCGCGAGCAGTACTTC
J gene: TRBJ2-1; V gene: TRBV11-2; clone size: -; D gene: -; CDR3 protein: CASSKNSIEIHEQFF; CDR3 DNA: TGTGCCAGCAGTAAAAACAGCATAGAGATCCATGAGCAGTTCTTC
J gene: TRBJ1-4; V gene: TRBV18; clone size: -; D gene: TRBD1; CDR3 protein: CASSPSPRTGGATNEKLFF; CDR3 DNA: TGTGCCAGCTCACCATCCCCCCGGACAGGGGGAGCAACTAATGAAAAACTGTTTTTT
J gene: TRBJ2-1; V gene: TRBV18; clone size: -; D gene: -; CDR3 protein: CASSPRDGLHNEQFF; CDR3 DNA: TGTGCCAGCTCTCCCCGGGACGGGCTGCACAATGAGCAGTTCTTC
J gene: TRBJ1-5; V gene: TRBV6-5; clone size: -; D gene: -; CDR3 protein: CASRLNGVRQPQHF; CDR3 DNA: TGTGCCAGCAGGCTGAATGGTGTTAGACAGCCCCAGCATTTT
J gene: TRBJ1-1; V gene: TRBV6-5; clone size: -; D gene: -; CDR3 protein: CASSYQGLTEAFF; CDR3 DNA: TGTGCCAGCAGTTATCAGGGCCTCACTGAAGCTTTCTTT
J gene: TRBJ1-5; V gene: TRBV4-3; clone size: -; D gene: -; CDR3 protein: CASSQNVGGAYSNQPQHF; CDR3 DNA: TGCGCCAGCAGCCAAAACGTAGGGGGGGCCTATAGCAATCAGCCCCAGCATTTT
J gene: TRBJ2-7; V gene: TRBV7-2; clone size: -; D gene: TRBD1; CDR3 protein: CASSSGQGNSYEQYF; CDR3 DNA: TGTGCCAGCAGCTCCGGACAGGGAAACTCCTACGAGCAGTACTTC
J gene: TRBJ1-1; V gene: TRBV6-2/TRBV6-3; clone size: once; D gene: -; CDR3 protein: CASSYRVGTEAFF; CDR3 DNA: TGTGCCAGCAGTTACAGGGTGGGCACTGAAGCTTTCTTT